This TCR beta chain was observed in a study of cytomegalovirus exposure and HLA in healthy donors. The PCR ran on 60 Vbeta and 13 Jbeta primers. Repertoires were generated with immunoSEQ multiplex PCR, while TCRdb's copy carries only in-frame clones and drops some. This table lists approximately 110,000 clones. As to this clone: What it binds is not known.

Regarding the study as a whole: One variant, a missense change in DCLRE1C, was linked in a later analysis to TCR beta V- and J-gene trimming. No immune exposure information besides CMV serostatus was available.

CDR3 size: 17 residues. V was pared by 5 bases and J by 0 bases, with 5 bases of the junction left unmatched. Germline V lookup: CDR1 KGHSH, CDR2 LQKENI. The sequencing input was PBMCs. This TCR derives from a man aged 18 to 30 in good health and CMV-seronegative. This chain joins TRBV18 and TRBJ2-3; TRBD2 matches 13 bases. The CDR3 loop is CASSSWTSGGSTDTQYF. The CDR3 DNA reads TGTGCCAGCTCATCCTGGACTAGCGGGGGTAGCACAGATACGCAGTATTTT.